The next 27 T cell receptor beta chains were all read from a single sample in a study of STAT3 mutations in large granular lymphocyte leukemia. These receptors have no known antigen. Whole-study findings and limits: In T-cell large granular lymphocyte leukemia, about half of patients showed multiple immunodominant subclonotypes.

Libraries were prepared by immunoSEQ multiplex PCR; TCRdb keeps only in-frame clonotypes and omits some of them. In the table there are about 34,000 clones, approximately 86% of which are singletons. Sequencing input: peripheral blood mononuclear cells. The receptors here all came from a man in his sixties with T-cell large granular lymphocyte leukemia. Some clones in this sample may be carry-over from other donors' samples.

The V and J genes are TRBV23-1 and TRBJ2-5, with 7 bases aligning to TRBD2. TRBV23-1 is placed among ORFs of uncertain function. J gave up 4 bases and V 4 bases, and 12 bases lay outside the gene matches. This CDR3 is 16 amino acids long. CDR3 nucleotide sequence: TGCGCCAGCAGTCTAACGGGGGGAGTAAGGCGAGAGACCCAGTACTTC. Amino acid sequence: CASSLTGGVRRETQYF.

The chain links TRBV29-1 to TRBJ2-2; D may correspond to TRBD1 or TRBD2 (5 bases each). Germline CDR1 and CDR2: SQVTM and ANQGSEA. This CDR3 comprises 12 residues. Trimming left V 7 bases short and J 4 bases short, with 10 bases between. CDR3: CSAGAGTGELFF. In DNA form, the CDR3 reads TGCAGCGCCGGGGCAGGCACCGGGGAGCTGTTTTTT.

The rearrangement links TRBV7-2 to TRBJ2-2; TRBD1 or TRBD2 may be the D gene (5 bases each). V gave up 2 bases and J gave up 1 base, with 11 bases separating them. CDR1 and CDR2 (germline): SGHTA, FQGNSA. The CDR3 loop spans 16 amino acids. The chain's CDR3 is CASSLSWGWNTGELFF. CDR3 coding DNA: TGTGCCAGCAGCTTAAGCTGGGGGTGGAACACCGGGGAGCTGTTTTTT.

The rearrangement uses TRBV4-1 and TRBJ1-2, with a tentative D call TRBD1 (5 bases). The CDR3 spans 18 residues. Trimming left V 1 base short and J 0 bases short, with 18 bases between. Germline CDR1 MGHRA, CDR2 YSYEKL. CDR3 DNA sequence: TGCGCCAGCAGCCAAGCAGCCAGGGAGCTCGGAGCTAACTATGGCTACACCTTC. Translated: CASSQAARELGANYGYTF.

The rearrangement uses TRBV5-1 and TRBJ2-7; D remains unclear. The germline V and J ends were trimmed by 0 bases and 1 base, with 11 bases remaining between them. CDR3 length: 15 amino acids. Germline assignment: CDR1 SGHRS and CDR2 YFSETQ. DNA of the CDR3: TGCGCCAGCAGCTTGGGAATACTTCGATCCTACGAGCAGTACTTC. It is translated as CASSLGILRSYEQYF.

V gene TRBV6-6 combines with J gene TRBJ2-7; the D is unclear. The V gene lost 5 bases and the J gene lost 7 bases, with 9 bases spanning the gap. The CDR3 loop spans 11 amino acids. Germline CDR1 reads MNHNY; CDR2 reads SVGAGI (reference sequence). CDR3 amino acids: CASSPPGEQYF. DNA for the CDR3: TGTGCCAGCAGTCCTCCCGGGGAGCAGTACTTC.

The rearrangement joins TRBV18 to TRBJ2-3, with D perhaps matching TRBD1 or TRBD2 (6 bases each). CDR3 size: 15 residues. Germline values: CDR1 KGHSH, CDR2 LQKENI. V was shortened by 5 bases and J by 0 bases, with 12 bases between the two germline ends. CDR3 region: CASSTTGRSTDTQYF. For the CDR3, the DNA is TGTGCCAGCTCAACAACAGGGAGGAGCACAGATACGCAGTATTTT.

The chain is built from TRBV11-3 and TRBJ2-2; the match to TRBD1 covers 8 bases. The CDR3 is 17 amino acids. Trimming at V came to 6 bases and at J to 3 bases, leaving 12 bases not matched to a gene. Germline V gene lookup returns CDR1 SGHNT and CDR2 YENEEA. The CDR3 protein is CASSQGARDLDTGELFF. For the CDR3, the DNA is TGTGCCAGCAGTCAGGGGGCGCGGGACCTAGACACCGGGGAGCTGTTTTTT.

The gene calls are TRBV18 and TRBJ1-2; a possible D gene is TRBD1 (5 bases). The germline V gene encodes CDR1 KGHSH and CDR2 LQKENI. The CDR3 extends over 11 amino acids. The V gene lost 3 bases and the J gene lost 7 bases, with 6 bases spanning the gap. CDR3 residues: CASSPGAGYTF. DNA for the CDR3: TGTGCCAGCTCACCCGGGGCTGGCTACACCTTC.

The rearrangement joins TRBV13 to TRBJ1-4, with TRBD1 as a possible D gene (5 bases). The germline gives CDR1 PRHDT, CDR2 FYEKMQ (reference sequence). V lost 5 bases, J lost 2 bases, and 12 bases lay in between. The CDR3 covers 15 residues. CDR3 nucleotides: TGTGCCAGCAGCGCTGGTGCAGGGACTAATGAAAAACTGTTTTTT. This sequence encodes CASSAGAGTNEKLFF.

This chain connects TRBV6-1 to TRBJ1-2; tentatively, D is TRBD1 (6 bases). The length of the CDR3 is 15 residues. Per germline, CDR1 MNHNS and CDR2 SASEGT. Trimming pared 0 bases from V and 8 bases from J, leaving 16 bases between. The CDR3 is CASSEALGGLRGYTF. For the CDR3, the DNA is TGTGCCAGCAGTGAAGCGCTTGGGGGGCTGAGAGGCTACACCTTC.

The CDR3: CASSPRGASSYEQYF. The DNA of the CDR3 is TGTGCCAGCTCACCTCGGGGGGCCTCCTCCTACGAGCAGTACTTC. V usage is TRBV18 and J usage is TRBJ2-7, with TRBD2 as a possible D gene (7 bases). The V and J ends lost 3 bases and 0 bases respectively, with 12 bases between them. The CDR3 has 15 amino acids. In germline, CDR1 is KGHSH, CDR2 LQKENI.

This clone is termed medium-sized. The chain links TRBV18 to TRBJ2-1; tentatively, D is TRBD2 (6 bases). Trimming took off 2 bases at V and 2 bases at J, with 13 bases between the two ends. CDR1 is KGHSH and CDR2 is LQKENI in the germline V gene. This CDR3 region has 16 residues. The CDR3 region is CASSPNTGVTYNEQFF. The CDR3, as DNA: TGTGCCAGCTCACCAAATACGGGAGTCACCTACAATGAGCAGTTCTTC.

This clone came up once. J is TRBJ1-1 and V is TRBV5-4; D is ambiguous. Germline V CDR1 and CDR2: SGHNT, YYREEE (reference sequence). The CDR3 runs to 17 residues. V was pared by 2 bases and J by 2 bases, with 19 bases between. The CDR3 coding sequence is TGTGCCAGCAGCTTACTTATGGAGAAGGGTCTTAACACTGAAGCTTTCTTT. Protein product: CASSLLMEKGLNTEAFF.

The chain joins TRBV27 to TRBJ2-1; TRBD2 might be the D (6 bases). The CDR3 totals 14 residues. Germline V CDR1 and CDR2: MNHEY, SMNVEV (reference sequence). The V and J ends lost 2 bases and 9 bases respectively, with 14 bases between them. CDR3 DNA sequence: TGTGCCAGCAGTTTAGTGGACGGGAGTGGTGAGCAGTTCTTC. It encodes CASSLVDGSGEQFF.

The CDR3 is CASSRGLDSYNEQFF. The CDR3 coding sequence is TGTGCCAGCAGCCGGGGACTCGACTCCTACAATGAGCAGTTCTTC. J is TRBJ2-1 and V is TRBV5-6; perhaps TRBD2 as D (6 bases). V was trimmed by 4 bases and J by 0 bases, leaving 11 bases between them. CDR3 size: 15 residues. CDR1 is SGHDT, CDR2 YYEEEE, per germline.

V gene TRBV5-1 combines with J gene TRBJ2-1, with D perhaps matching TRBD2 (6 bases). The CDR3 loop spans 14 amino acids. The germline gives CDR1 SGHRS, CDR2 YFSETQ. V was cut by 3 bases and J by 4 bases, with 11 bases left in between. In DNA form, the CDR3 reads TGCGCCAGCAGCTCCCCGGGGGTATACAATGAGCAGTTCTTC. This sequence encodes CASSSPGVYNEQFF.

V gene TRBV7-2 combines with J gene TRBJ2-5, with 7 bases matching TRBD1. The V gene's germline CDR1 is SGHTA and CDR2 FQGNSA. V lost 5 bases to trimming and J lost 7 bases; unmatched junction nucleotides: 13. This CDR3 contains 15 residues. CDR3 residues: CASSRGQPTSGTQYF. The CDR3 DNA reads TGTGCCAGCAGCAGGGGACAGCCTACCAGTGGGACCCAGTACTTC.

The chain joins TRBV28 to TRBJ2-1; no reliable D call. Germline CDR1 reads MDHEN; CDR2 reads SYDVKM. This CDR3 contains 14 residues. V lost 6 bases and J lost 6, with 15 bases in between. The CDR3 reads CASRRSNTANEQFF. CDR3 bases: TGTGCCAGCAGGCGGTCAAACACCGCCAATGAGCAGTTCTTC.

The count of this clone is one. The chain employs TRBV18 and TRBJ1-6, with no clear D. CDR3 length equals 18 residues. Germline V gene data show CDR1 as KGHSH and CDR2 as LQKENI. Trimming removed 9 bases at V and 0 bases at J, with 21 bases between. The CDR3 region has the DNA TGTGCCAGTTCCGCCTCGGACCGACAAAGCTCCTATAATTCACCCCTCCACTTT. It codes for CASSASDRQSSYNSPLHF.

The gene calls are TRBV30 and TRBJ1-6; D possibly corresponds to TRBD1 (5 bases). Germline V gene data show CDR1 as GTSNPN and CDR2 as SVGIG (reference sequence). Trimming took off 2 bases at V and 5 bases at J, with 10 bases between the two ends. This CDR3 is 14 amino acids long. The CDR3 here is CAWSMTANNSPLHF. CDR3 nucleotides: TGTGCCTGGAGTATGACAGCTAATAATTCACCCCTCCACTTT.

The V and J genes are TRBV4-3 and TRBJ2-1; D is uncertain. The CDR3 consists of 14 residues. V lost 1 base and J lost 8, with 12 bases in between. From germline, CDR1 is LGHNA and CDR2 YSLEER. CDR3 loop: CASSQVGPGDEQFF. The CDR3 region has the DNA TGCGCCAGCAGCCAAGTCGGTCCCGGCGATGAGCAGTTCTTC.

V gene TRBV4-1 combines with J gene TRBJ2-3; 8 nucleotides match TRBD1. The CDR3 totals 18 residues. Germline-derived CDR1 and CDR2 are MGHRA and YSYEKL. V gave up 1 base and J gave up 2 bases; unmatched junction bases: 11. The CDR3 DNA sequence: TGCGCCAGCAGCCAAGGGGCCCTCGGACAGGGCCTCACAGATACGCAGTATTTT. Encoded protein: CASSQGALGQGLTDTQYF.

V usage is TRBV10-2 and J usage is TRBJ2-2; D is unresolved. The V gene lost 10 bases and the J gene lost 0 bases, with 15 bases spanning the gap. This CDR3 is built from 15 residues. Germline CDR1 is WSHSY and CDR2 is SAAADI. The CDR3, as DNA: TGCGCCACCATTGTCGAAGATACGAACACCGGGGAGCTGTTTTTT. It translates to CATIVEDTNTGELFF.

In its sample, this clone was seen a few times. This chain connects TRBV18 to TRBJ2-2, with 9 bases fitting TRBD1. Germline assignment: CDR1 KGHSH and CDR2 LQKENI. The CDR3 totals 15 residues. After removal of 3 bases from V and 5 bases from J, the junction contained 4 bases not matched to a gene. In DNA form, the CDR3 reads TGTGCCAGCTCACCGGGACAGGGAGGTACCGGGGAGCTGTTTTTT. Amino acids: CASSPGQGGTGELFF.

The rearrangement uses TRBV6-5 and TRBJ2-7; 12 positions agree with TRBD1. The CDR3 loop spans 14 amino acids. V shed 6 bases and J 7 bases; nucleotides not matched to a gene: 7. Germline V gene data show CDR1 as MNHEY and CDR2 as SVGAGI. This CDR3 is CASSQGQGAREQYF. Written as DNA, the CDR3 is TGTGCCAGCAGCCAGGGACAGGGGGCGAGGGAGCAGTACTTC.

The J gene is TRBJ2-3, the V gene TRBV5-1; a possible D gene is TRBD2 (6 bases). V was trimmed by 0 bases and J by 0 bases, leaving 8 bases between them. Germline values: CDR1 SGHRS, CDR2 YFSETQ. This CDR3 comprises 15 residues. The CDR3 nucleotides read TGCGCCAGCAGCTTGGTAGCGGCTAGCACAGATACGCAGTATTTT. Its translation: CASSLVAASTDTQYF.